This T cell receptor (beta chain) originates from a study of identical twins. Study findings and constraints: Partial confounding of zero-insertion analyses by invariant MAIT and iNKT cells was possible.

TCRdb processed the 5' RACE reads anew with MiXCR; each CDR3 protein has one entry. The sample yields 350,000 to 500,000 distinct CDR3 sequences, about 18% seen once. A remark on this clonotype: Its specificity is unknown.

The sample was naive T cells sorted from blood. The TCR sequence derives from a man in his fifties in good health.

This CDR3 reads CASSLTSPDTQYF. The CDR3 DNA follows: TGTGCCAGCAGCCTCACGAGCCCAGATACGCAGTATTTT. The rearrangement joins TRBV7-9 to TRBJ2-3; D remains ambiguous. CDR1 is SEHNR and CDR2 is FQNEAQ in the germline V gene (reference sequence). This CDR3 has 13 amino acids. Trimming took off 5 bases at V and 4 bases at J, with 10 bases between the two ends.